These 24 T cell receptor beta chains share one sample of origin, sequenced in a study of cytomegalovirus exposure and HLA in healthy donors. The primer mix had 60 Vbeta and 13 Jbeta primers. Only in-frame clones appear in the TCRdb table, and some are missing; sequencing was by immunoSEQ multiplex PCR. The repertoire has about 190,000 clones, approximately 86% of them found once; the top ten carry 1.1%. Material for sequencing was PBMCs. All receptors derive from a boy younger than 10 in good health and CMV-seronegative.

In its sample, this clone was seen once. This chain links TRBV5-6 with TRBJ2-2; D might be TRBD1 (5 bases). Deletions cut 1 base from V and 6 bases from J, with 13 bases between. This CDR3 has 15 residues. Germline V lookup: CDR1 SGHDT, CDR2 YYEEEE. Here the CDR3 reads CASSLLAGSPGELFF. CDR3 sequence (DNA): TGTGCCAGCAGCTTGCTGGCAGGGTCTCCCGGGGAGCTGTTTTTT. The whole variable domain, remainder taken from reference TRBV5-6 and TRBJ2-2, is DAGVTQSPTHLIKTRGQQVTLRCSPKSGHDTVSWYQQALGQGPQFIFQYYEEEERQRGNFPDRFSGHQFPNYSSELNVNALLLGDSALYLCASSLLAGSPGELFFGEGSRLTVL.

The V and J genes are TRBV5-4 and TRBJ1-1; no clear D gene. Germline loops: CDR1 SGHNT, CDR2 YYREEE (reference sequence). The V and J ends lost 0 bases and 1 base respectively, with 10 bases between them. The CDR3 loop spans 15 amino acids. CDR3 in amino acids: CASSLDPAKNTEAFF. Written as DNA, the CDR3 is TGTGCCAGCAGCTTGGATCCCGCGAAGAACACTGAAGCTTTCTTT.

The chain recombines TRBV5-1 with TRBJ1-1; TRBD1 agrees at 9 bases. From germline, CDR1 is SGHRS and CDR2 YFSETQ. Losses at the gene ends were 4 bases for V and 0 bases for J; bases not matched to a gene: 7. The CDR3 extends over 16 amino acids. Written as DNA, the CDR3 is TGCGCCAGCAGCCCCCGACAGGGGGTGATGAACACTGAAGCTTTCTTT. It specifies CASSPRQGVMNTEAFF.

V is TRBV7-9 and J is TRBJ2-1; 9 positions match TRBD2. In germline, CDR1 is SEHNR, CDR2 FQNEAQ (reference sequence). With V trimmed by 7 bases and J by 8 bases, 15 bases remained unmatched. The CDR3 length is 16 residues. This CDR3 is CASNSYGLAGNDEQFF. CDR3 coding DNA: TGTGCCAGCAACTCCTATGGGCTAGCGGGAAACGATGAGCAGTTCTTC.

The sample holds a few counts of this clone. The chain has TRBV5-1 and TRBJ1-4; 7 nucleotides match TRBD1. This CDR3 contains 14 residues. Germline V gene data show CDR1 as SGHRS and CDR2 as YFSETQ. After removal of 1 base from V and 4 bases from J, the junction contained 1 base not matched to a gene. CDR3 region: CASSLRDSNEKLFF. CDR3 coding DNA: TGCGCCAGCAGCTTGAGGGACAGTAATGAAAAACTGTTTTTT.

This clone was found once. V is TRBV4-1 and J is TRBJ2-3, with 7 positions matching TRBD2. Trimming took 1 base from V and 6 from J; bases not matched to a gene: 7. The CDR3 covers 15 residues. The germline V gene has CDR1 MGHRA and CDR2 YSYEKL. CDR3 loop: CASSQGTSVRDTQYF. The CDR3 DNA follows: TGCGCCAGCAGCCAAGGGACTAGTGTTAGGGATACGCAGTATTTT.

The chain carries TRBV28 and TRBJ2-7, with 7 bases fitting TRBD1. V was clipped by 10 bases and J by 3 bases; unmatched bases: 12. Germline-derived CDR1 and CDR2 are MDHEN and SYDVKM. The CDR3 runs to 14 residues. The DNA of the CDR3 is TGTGCCACCGCCACCACGGGACAGTTCTACGAGCAGTACTTC. Amino acids: CATATTGQFYEQYF.

V and J are TRBV10-3 and TRBJ1-2; a possible D gene is TRBD1 (5 bases). CDR1 is ENHRY and CDR2 is SYGVKD in the germline V gene. Trimming shortened V by 4 bases and J by 7 bases, and 16 bases separated the two germline ends. This CDR3 comprises 14 residues. Written as DNA, the CDR3 is TGTGCCATCAGTGGCGGGACCCCGAGGGCTGGCTACACCTTC. Its translation is CAISGGTPRAGYTF.

The chain uses TRBV27 and TRBJ2-5, with D possibly being TRBD1 (6 bases). Germline V CDR1 and CDR2: MNHEY, SMNVEV (reference sequence). Trimming removed 2 bases from V and 2 bases from J, with 15 bases in between. The CDR3 is made up of 16 amino acids. The DNA of the CDR3 is TGTGCCAGCAGTTTAACCGGGACAAGACCTCAAGAGACCCAGTACTTC. Residues: CASSLTGTRPQETQYF.

V usage is TRBV27 and J usage is TRBJ1-2, with 8 bases fitting TRBD1. The CDR3 contains 14 residues. The V gene's germline CDR1 is MNHEY and CDR2 SMNVEV (reference sequence). V trimming: 8 bases; J trimming: 5 bases; junction bases outside the gene matches: 10. DNA of the CDR3: TGTGCCAGCCGACGGGGAAACAGGGGGTATGGCTACACCTTC. Its protein is CASRRGNRGYGYTF.

The chain recombines TRBV19 with TRBJ1-6; D call uncertain. CDR1 LNHDA and CDR2 SQIVND come from the germline V gene (reference sequence). Trimming removed 1 base from V and 3 bases from J, with 10 bases in between. The CDR3 runs 16 residues. This CDR3 is CASSIAGRNYNSPLHF. The CDR3 DNA reads as TGTGCCAGTAGTATAGCAGGCAGAAACTATAATTCACCCCTCCACTTT. The entire variable domain, with the rest obtained from reference TRBV19 and TRBJ1-6, is as follows: DGGITQSPKYLFRKEGQNVTLSCEQNLNHDAMYWYRQDPGQGLRLIYYSQIVNDFQKGDIAEGYSVSREKKESFPLTVTSAQKNPTAFYLCASSIAGRNYNSPLHFGNGTRLTVT.

This chain links TRBV30 with TRBJ2-5; a weak D match, TRBD1 (6 bases). Trimming removed 3 bases from V and 5 bases from J, with 19 bases in between. Germline lookup yields CDR1 GTSNPN and CDR2 SVGIG (reference sequence). The CDR3 extends over 15 amino acids. DNA for the CDR3: TGTGCCTGGAGCCCCGGGACACTAAATGGGGAGACCCAGTACTTC. It codes for CAWSPGTLNGETQYF.

The chain joins TRBV5-1 to TRBJ2-7; 9 nucleotides align to TRBD1. Looked up from germline, CDR1 is SGHRS and CDR2 is YFSETQ. V was pared by 0 bases and J by 3 bases, with 16 bases of the junction left unmatched. The CDR3 is 19 residues long. CDR3 DNA sequence: TGCGCCAGCAGCTTGGTAATCGGGAACTTGGGACAGGGTTTCTACGAGCAGTACTTC. Translated: CASSLVIGNLGQGFYEQYF.

J is TRBJ2-1 and V is TRBV19; D possibly corresponds to TRBD2 (5 bases). Per germline, CDR1 LNHDA and CDR2 SQIVND (reference sequence). This CDR3 is built from 15 residues. Trimming removed 3 bases from V and 2 bases from J, with 11 bases in between. The CDR3 sequence is CASSIPFGAYNEQFF. For the CDR3, the DNA is TGTGCCAGTAGTATTCCCTTCGGGGCCTACAATGAGCAGTTCTTC.

In the case of this clone: The sample contains more than one DNA sequence encoding this CDR3. This rearrangement joins TRBV27 to TRBJ2-7; 11 nucleotides match TRBD1. J lost 5 bases, V lost 7 bases, and 4 bases had no gene match. CDR3 length equals 13 residues. Germline CDR1 reads MNHEY; CDR2 reads SMNVEV (reference sequence). The CDR3 coding sequence is TGTGCCAGCAAAGGGACAGGGGGGAACGAGCAGTACTTC. Translation: CASKGTGGNEQYF.

This sequence joins TRBV18 and TRBJ2-3; 10 positions match TRBD2. CDR3 length: 17 amino acids. The germline CDR1 and CDR2 sequences are KGHSH and LQKENI. Trimming cost V 0 bases and J 6 bases; bases outside gene matches: 9. The CDR3 DNA sequence: TGTGCCAGCTCACCACCGGCTAGCGGGAGTATGGGGGATACGCAGTATTTT. Translating it yields CASSPPASGSMGDTQYF. Based on the CDR3 plus reference TRBV18 and TRBJ2-3, the full variable domain is NAGVMQNPRHLVRRRGQEARLRCSPMKGHSHVYWYRQLPEEGLKFMVYLQKENIIDESGMPKERFSAEFPKEGPSILRIQQVVRGDSAAYFCASSPPASGSMGDTQYFGPGTRLTVL.

The sample holds a few counts of this clone. V gene TRBV10-3 combines with J gene TRBJ2-3; TRBD2 matches 10 bases. CDR1 is ENHRY, CDR2 SYGVKD, per germline. The junction had 17 bases not matched to a gene; V was cut back by 7 bases and J by 7 bases. The CDR3 contains 17 residues. The CDR3 region has the DNA TGTGCCATCATGAGCGGGTCCGAGCGGGGGGGCAGGAATACGCAGTATTTT. Amino acids: CAIMSGSERGGRNTQYF.

The CDR3 region is CASSEALTGTGAFF. The CDR3 nucleotides read TGTGCCAGCAGTGAAGCGTTGACAGGAACAGGAGCTTTCTTT. This chain uses TRBV6-1 with TRBJ1-1; the D gene is possibly TRBD1 (6 bases). From germline, CDR1 is MNHNS and CDR2 SASEGT. Deletions cut 0 bases from V and 10 bases from J, with 15 bases between. There are 14 residues in the CDR3.

J is TRBJ1-1 and V is TRBV4-1; 7 bases align to TRBD1. Germline loops: CDR1 MGHRA, CDR2 YSYEKL. V shed 3 bases and J 3 bases; nucleotides not matched to a gene: 4. The CDR3 is 14 residues long. CDR3 nucleotide sequence: TGCGCCAGCAGCCATATTACAGGGGACACTGAAGCTTTCTTT. It specifies CASSHITGDTEAFF.

The rearrangement uses TRBV5-4 and TRBJ2-1; 7 bases align to TRBD2. This CDR3 has 15 residues. J was trimmed by 2 bases and V by 0 bases; bases with no gene match: 2. CDR1 and CDR2 (germline): SGHNT, YYREEE (reference sequence). The CDR3 loop reads CASSLDTSAYNEQFF. Here the CDR3 DNA reads TGTGCCAGCAGCTTGGATACTAGCGCCTACAATGAGCAGTTCTTC.

As concerns this clone: The same CDR3 is also encoded by other DNA sequences in this sample. The V call is TRBV6-1, the J call TRBJ1-5; TRBD1 might be the D (5 bases). This CDR3 is built from 15 residues. Germline-derived CDR1 and CDR2 are MNHNS and SASEGT. Between the trimmed V and J ends, which lost 0 bases and 2 bases, there was a span of 8 bases. This CDR3 is CASSEAGGGNQPQHF. CDR3 DNA sequence: TGTGCCAGCAGTGAAGCGGGGGGTGGCAATCAGCCCCAGCATTTT.

The CDR3 DNA sequence: TGTGCCAGCGGCCGGGGGGGGGCAAACACCGGGGAGCTGTTTTTT. Its protein product is CASGRGGANTGELFF. The gene calls are TRBV7-9 and TRBJ2-2; 8 nucleotides align to TRBD2. The CDR3 loop spans 15 amino acids. Germline V gene lookup returns CDR1 SEHNR and CDR2 FQNEAQ (reference sequence). After removal of 8 bases from V and 2 bases from J, the junction contained 7 bases not matched to a gene.

The chain joins TRBV9 to TRBJ1-2, with D maybe TRBD1 (6 bases). The length of the CDR3 is 13 residues. Deletions cut 4 bases from V and 1 base from J, with 8 bases between. The germline V gene has CDR1 SGDLS and CDR2 YYNGEE. In DNA, the CDR3 is TGTGCCAGCAGCTCAGGGGTTAACTATGGCTACACCTTC. This sequence encodes CASSSGVNYGYTF.

In nucleotides, the CDR3 is TGCGCCAGCAGGAGACAGGAGAACACTGAAGCTTTCTTT. Protein: CASRRQENTEAFF. The chain is built from TRBV5-1 and TRBJ1-1, with D maybe TRBD1 (6 bases). V lost 5 bases, J lost 1 base, and 9 bases lay in between. The CDR3 runs 13 residues. CDR1 and CDR2 from the germline V gene are SGHRS and YFSETQ.